Below are 13 T cell receptor beta chains sequenced from a single sample in a study of shared clonotypes between healthy human individuals. The data were produced by immunoSEQ multiplex PCR, yet TCRdb's version contains in-frame clones alone and is incomplete. The sample lists approximately 2.4 million clones, more than 90% occurring once. The sample taken for sequencing was naive CD4+ T cells sorted from blood. Documented subset: CD45RA+ positively selected. The source of these receptors is a man aged 18-30 years in good health.

This clone was seen just once. The rearrangement links TRBV18 to TRBJ2-7; 13 nucleotides align to TRBD2. The CDR3 extends over 15 amino acids. Germline V gives CDR1 KGHSH, CDR2 LQKENI. Unmatched junction bases numbered 8, after V lost 5 bases and J lost 7 bases. The CDR3 DNA reads as TGTGCCAGCTCAAGGGGACTAGCGGGACTAGGGGAGCAGTACTTC. This sequence encodes CASSRGLAGLGEQYF.

This clone was picked up one time. The chain combines TRBV30 with TRBJ2-1; 7 nucleotides line up with TRBD2. J gave up 3 bases and V 1 base, and 9 bases lay outside the gene matches. Germline loops: CDR1 GTSNPN, CDR2 SVGIG (reference sequence). The CDR3 loop spans 16 amino acids. As DNA, the CDR3 is TGTGCCTGGAGTGCCGTCGGAGCGGGGCTCTACAATGAGCAGTTCTTC. Its translation: CAWSAVGAGLYNEQFF.

The rearrangement uses TRBV19 and TRBJ2-7; TRBD1 aligns across 9 bases. The CDR3 has 16 amino acids. V shed 3 bases and J 7 bases; nucleotides not matched to a gene: 13. Germline CDR1 reads LNHDA; CDR2 reads SQIVND (reference sequence). This CDR3 reads CASSIRGTGTWREQYF. CDR3 DNA: TGTGCCAGTAGTATTCGGGGGACAGGGACCTGGAGGGAGCAGTACTTC.

The chain employs TRBV11-2 and TRBJ2-2; 8 nucleotides align to TRBD1. V was clipped by 5 bases and J by 1 base; unmatched bases: 6. Per germline, CDR1 SGHAT and CDR2 FQNNGV. The CDR3 runs 16 residues. CDR3 in amino acids: CASSVEGTGNTGELFF. DNA for the CDR3: TGTGCCAGCAGCGTCGAGGGGACAGGGAACACCGGGGAGCTGTTTTTT.

The chain links TRBV11-2 to TRBJ1-2; a weak D match, TRBD1 (5 bases). The CDR3 runs 14 residues. The germline gives CDR1 SGHAT, CDR2 FQNNGV. V lost 5 bases, J lost 3 bases, and 13 bases lay in between. The CDR3 DNA follows: TGTGCCAGCAGCGTGTGGGGGAGGGACTATGGCTACACCTTC. Its translation: CASSVWGRDYGYTF. Complete variable domain (other parts from reference TRBV11-2 and TRBJ1-2): EAGVAQSPRYKIIEKRQSVAFWCNPISGHATLYWYQQILGQGPKLLIQFQNNGVVDDSQLPKDRFSAERLKGVDSTLKIQPAKLEDSAVYLCASSVWGRDYGYTFGSGTRLTVV.

This chain uses TRBV6-5 with TRBJ2-3; 9 nucleotides agree with TRBD2. Looked up from germline, CDR1 is MNHEY and CDR2 is SVGAGI. The CDR3 runs 16 residues. V lost 3 bases to trimming and J lost 7 bases; unmatched junction nucleotides: 11. The chain's CDR3 is CASSYLGGGASHTQYF. CDR3 sequence (DNA): TGTGCCAGCAGTTATTTAGGCGGGGGGGCCAGTCATACGCAGTATTTT.

The genes are TRBV7-3 and TRBJ1-5; D ambiguous. V was clipped by 5 bases and J by 2 bases, with 10 bases between them. The germline CDR1 and CDR2 sequences are SGHTA and FQGTGA. The CDR3 is 14 residues long. CDR3 sequence (DNA): TGTGCCAGCAGCCCTGACAAGGGCAATCAGCCCCAGCATTTT. Translated: CASSPDKGNQPQHF.

This clone has just one count. In DNA, the CDR3 is TGCAGCGTGGGGTCGGGTGGTGGAAACACCATATATTTT. This codes for CSVGSGGGNTIYF. The chain uses TRBV29-1 and TRBJ1-3; no firm D call. V was cut by 6 bases and J by 3 bases, with 12 bases left in between. The CDR3 runs to 13 residues. CDR1 is SQVTM, CDR2 ANQGSEA, per germline.

The chain links TRBV30 to TRBJ2-5, with 7 bases aligning to TRBD1. The CDR3 runs 15 residues. V was pared by 5 bases and J by 1 base, with 10 bases of the junction left unmatched. CDR1 and CDR2 from the germline V gene are GTSNPN and SVGIG (reference sequence). The CDR3 is CAWSESWTGQETQYF. The CDR3, as DNA: TGTGCCTGGTCGGAGTCATGGACAGGCCAAGAGACCCAGTACTTC.

This chain joins TRBV10-2 and TRBJ2-7; 10 nucleotides agree with TRBD1. Trimming at V came to 3 bases and at J to 2 bases, leaving 4 bases not matched to a gene. Germline V gives CDR1 WSHSY, CDR2 SAAADI. The CDR3 extends over 15 amino acids. CDR3 amino acids: CASSDPGTGAYEQYF. Written as DNA, the CDR3 is TGCGCCAGCAGTGATCCCGGGACAGGGGCCTACGAGCAGTACTTC.

The V gene is TRBV6-6, the J gene TRBJ2-7, with D uncertain. V was trimmed by 5 bases and J by 3 bases, leaving 14 bases between them. CDR3 length: 14 residues. Per germline, CDR1 MNHNY and CDR2 SVGAGI (reference sequence). CDR3 protein: CASSGTELFYEQYF. The CDR3, as DNA: TGTGCCAGCAGTGGAACAGAACTTTTCTACGAGCAGTACTTC.

Note on this clone: Other DNA sequences of this sample code for an identical CDR3. This chain links TRBV4-1 with TRBJ1-5; TRBD1 might be the D (5 bases). The CDR3 has 16 residues. Germline CDR1 MGHRA, CDR2 YSYEKL. V shed 0 bases and J shed 2 bases, with 11 bases lying between them. This chain's CDR3 is CASSQEGRGGNQPQHF. The CDR3 region has the DNA TGCGCCAGCAGCCAAGAAGGCCGAGGGGGCAATCAGCCCCAGCATTTT.

The V and J genes are TRBV4-3 and TRBJ2-1, with D possibly being TRBD2 (6 bases). The CDR3 runs 13 residues. Germline V gene data show CDR1 as LGHNA and CDR2 as YSLEER. V lost 0 bases to trimming and J lost 9 bases, with 9 bases between them. As DNA, the CDR3 is TGCGCCAGCAGCCAAGAGGGACTTAGTGAGCAGTTCTTC. Protein sequence: CASSQEGLSEQFF.